The 4 T cell receptor beta chains listed next were all sequenced from one sample in a study of cytotoxic CD8 clonotypes in ibrutinib-treated CLL. The protocol was immunoSEQ multiplex PCR, while the TCRdb copy is restricted to in-frame clones and leaves out a portion. This table has roughly 220,000 clones, roughly three quarters appearing once. Specimen: PBMCs, collected after 12 months of ibrutinib treatment. These receptors all come from a human donor with chronic lymphocytic leukemia.

To note about this clone: An end of the junction does not agree with germline; a read error may underlie this. The V and J genes are TRBV7-7 and TRBJ2-7, with a possible D match to TRBD1 (6 bases). The CDR3 is made up of 14 amino acids. Germline values: CDR1 SSHAT, CDR2 FNYEAQ (reference sequence). The CDR3 DNA is TGTGCTAGCAGCTCAGAGGGGGTAACCTACGAGCAGTACTTC. Protein: CASSSEGVTYEQYF.

The V gene is TRBV4-1, the J gene TRBJ1-4; a weak D match, TRBD1 (5 bases). V shed 2 bases and J shed 8 bases, with 15 bases lying between them. Germline CDR1 is MGHRA and CDR2 is YSYEKL. The CDR3 has 15 residues. CDR3 region: CASSQPMGTREKLFF. The CDR3, as DNA: TGCGCCAGCAGCCAACCTATGGGGACGAGGGAAAAACTGTTTTTT.

Details on this clone: A far larger clone is off by one base, so a read error is likely. The same CDR3 can be traced to other DNA sequences in this sample. V and J are TRBV2 and TRBJ2-5; D uncertain. The germline CDR1 and CDR2 sequences are SNHLY and FYNNEI. With 8 bases removed from V and 1 base from J, the gap between germline ends came to 2 bases. The CDR3 runs to 10 residues. The CDR3 sequence is CASRQETQYF. DNA of the CDR3: TGTGCCAGCCGCCAAGAGACCCAGTACTTC.

V is TRBV4-2 and J is TRBJ1-3; possibly TRBD1 for D (6 bases). V gave up 4 bases and J gave up 0 bases, with 10 bases separating them. The CDR3 spans 15 residues. Germline CDR1 and CDR2: LGHNA and YNFKEQ. CDR3 protein: CASSPQGHSGNTIYF. The CDR3 DNA reads TGTGCCAGCAGCCCACAGGGCCACTCTGGAAACACCATATATTTT.